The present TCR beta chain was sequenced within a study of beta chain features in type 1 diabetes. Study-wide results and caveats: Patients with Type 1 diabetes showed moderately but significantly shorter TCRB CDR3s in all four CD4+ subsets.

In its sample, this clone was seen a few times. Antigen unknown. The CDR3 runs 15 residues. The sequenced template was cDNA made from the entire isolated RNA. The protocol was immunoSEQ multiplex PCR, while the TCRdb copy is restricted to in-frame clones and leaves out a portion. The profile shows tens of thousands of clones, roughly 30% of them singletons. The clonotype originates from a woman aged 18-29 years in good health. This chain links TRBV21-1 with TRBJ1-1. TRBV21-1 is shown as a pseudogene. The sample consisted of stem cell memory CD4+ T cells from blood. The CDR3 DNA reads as TGTGCCAGCAGCAAAGGTAAAGCCGTGTACACTGAAGCTTTCTTT. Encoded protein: CASSKGKAVYTEAFF.